The source of this T cell receptor (beta chain) is a study of blood T cell repertoires in COVID-19. Study at large: COVID-19 samples from acute and convalescent phases originated in the United States, Italy and Spain. Sources were T cells, B-cell-depleted T cells, or PBMCs; the material itself was cDNA or gDNA.

Germline assignment: CDR1 SGHRS and CDR2 YFSETQ. J lost 0 bases, V lost 2 bases, and 9 bases had no gene match. The CDR3 extends over 19 amino acids. In the original processing: The authors estimated nucleated cell counts from reference gene primer amplification. Clones were read by immunoSEQ multiplex PCR, and TCRdb kept only the in-frame ones, dropping some. That table furnishes V, J and clone size, whereas the DNA furnished D and trimming. The data show roughly 180,000 clones, with roughly three quarters seen just once and about 18% held by the top ten. The V call is TRBV5-1, the J call TRBJ2-1; 12 bases align to TRBD2. This clonotype was obtained from a man aged 55 to 70 with active or convalescent COVID-19. Sequencing was performed on peripheral blood. As DNA, the CDR3 is TGCGCCAGCAGCTTTCCCGGGACTAGCGGGTCTTCCTCCTACAATGAGCAGTTCTTC. It codes for CASSFPGTSGSSSYNEQFF.